This T cell receptor (beta chain) stems from a study of shared clonotypes between healthy human individuals. Overall study findings and caveats: Limitation of the genetic and exposure-history diversity represented came from the few donors.

Method: immunoSEQ multiplex PCR; TCRdb's copy keeps in-frame clones and lacks some. In the table there are around 1.9 million clones, 85% to 95% of which are singletons. CD8 cells regarded as naive lacked CD45RO, were positively chosen for CCR7, and omitted terminally differentiated effector memory CD45RA+ cells. The CDR3 sequence is 15 residues long. Deletions cut 4 bases from V and 4 bases from J, with 15 bases between. Germline V gene lookup returns CDR1 MGHDK and CDR2 SYGVNS. Remarks on this clone: The antigen remains unidentified.

The receptor comes from a man aged 18 to 35 in good health. Some clones in this sample may be carry-over from other donors' samples. The sequencing input was naive CD8+ T cells from PBMCs. The chain couples TRBV25-1 to TRBJ2-3, with D possibly matching TRBD1 (6 bases). DNA for the CDR3: TGTGCCAGCAGTGTACAGAAAGGGGGATCAGATACGCAGTATTTT. This codes for CASSVQKGGSDTQYF.